This T cell receptor (beta chain) is drawn from a study of blood T cell repertoires in COVID-19. Study summary: Samples taken during acute and convalescent COVID-19 were collected in the United States, Italy and Spain. PBMCs, B-cell-depleted T cells, or T cells provided the cDNA or gDNA that made up the material.

In the authors' methods: The assay estimated nucleated cells by amplifying reference gene primers. Generated by immunoSEQ multiplex PCR, the TCRdb table keeps only in-frame clones and is missing some. The DNA gave D and trimming, while V, J and clone size come from that table. The sample gives almost 250,000 clones, about 89% of which show up once; approximately 4.2% is in the top ten. V shed 3 bases, J shed 2 bases, and the junction held 6 bases outside the gene matches. This CDR3 has 15 residues. Germline V gene data show CDR1 as KGHSH and CDR2 as LQKENI. Sample: PBMCs or T cells enriched from blood (not recorded which). The TCR was taken from a woman between 25 and 40 years old who had recovered from COVID-19. The chain combines TRBV18 with TRBJ2-7, with TRBD1 matching over 8 bases. The DNA for the CDR3 is TGTGCCAGCTCACCCTCGACAGGGGTTCCCTACGAGCAGTACTTC. This translates into CASSPSTGVPYEQYF.